The clone carrying this T cell receptor (beta chain) was seen only once. CDR1 and CDR2 (germline): MNHEY, SMNVEV (reference sequence). The length of the CDR3 is 17 residues. V gave up 5 bases and J gave up 0 bases; unmatched junction bases: 9. Tens of thousands of T cell genomes (approximately 0.2 ug DNA) went into each sorted-subset replicate. The repertoire was sequenced with immunoSEQ multiplex PCR; TCRdb's copy has only in-frame clones and lacks some. This sample has about 2.4 million clones; roughly 93% occur once, and the top ten carry more than 0.35%. The entry originates in a study of shared clonotypes between healthy human individuals.

This chain links TRBV27 with TRBJ1-4; 7 positions match TRBD1. This TCR was recovered from a man between 18 and 35 years old in good health. Some clones in this sample may be carry-over from other donors' samples. Source material: naive CD4+ T cells from PBMCs. Regarding subset: CD45RA+ positively selected. The CDR3 protein is CASSLGTAYATNEKLFF. The CDR3 nucleotides are TGTGCCAGCAGTCTGGGGACAGCCTACGCAACTAATGAAAAACTGTTTTTT.